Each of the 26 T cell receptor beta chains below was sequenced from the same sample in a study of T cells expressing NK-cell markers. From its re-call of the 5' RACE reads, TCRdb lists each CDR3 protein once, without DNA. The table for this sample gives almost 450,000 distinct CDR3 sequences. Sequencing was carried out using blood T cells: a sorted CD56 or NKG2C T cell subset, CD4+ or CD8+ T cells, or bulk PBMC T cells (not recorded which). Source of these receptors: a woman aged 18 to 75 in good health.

The CDR3 spells CASSLGTKYEQYF. This chain connects TRBV28 to TRBJ2-7; TCRdb picks TRBD2, but there is no DNA to check that call. Germline loops: CDR1 MDHEN, CDR2 SYDVKM. This CDR3 has 13 residues.

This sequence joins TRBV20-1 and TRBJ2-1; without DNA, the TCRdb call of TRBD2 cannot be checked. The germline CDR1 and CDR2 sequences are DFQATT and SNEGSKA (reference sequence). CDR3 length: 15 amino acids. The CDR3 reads CSAREASGVYNEQFF.

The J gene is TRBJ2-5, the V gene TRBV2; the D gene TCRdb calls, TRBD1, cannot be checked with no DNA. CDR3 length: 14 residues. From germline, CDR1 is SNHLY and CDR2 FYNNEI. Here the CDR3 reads CASSETGRVETQYF.

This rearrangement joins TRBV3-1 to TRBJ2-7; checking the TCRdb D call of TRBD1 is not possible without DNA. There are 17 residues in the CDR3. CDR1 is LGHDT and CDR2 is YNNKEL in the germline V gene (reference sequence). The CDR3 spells CASSEGFRDRLFYEQYF.

CDR3 protein: CASRSTRDSFNEQFF. J is TRBJ2-1 and V is TRBV7-6; the TCRdb call, TRBD1, lacks DNA for checking. This CDR3 has 15 amino acids. CDR1 is SGHVS, CDR2 FNYEAQ, per germline.

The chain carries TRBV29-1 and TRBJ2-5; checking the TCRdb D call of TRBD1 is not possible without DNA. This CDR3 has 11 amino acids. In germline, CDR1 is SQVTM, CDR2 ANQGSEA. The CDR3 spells CSATGRRAQYF.

The CDR3 protein is CASSSITGAGELFF. V is TRBV28 and J is TRBJ2-2; TCRdb designates TRBD1, a call that cannot be tested without DNA. Germline V gene sequence: CDR1 MDHEN, CDR2 SYDVKM. CDR3 length: 14 amino acids.

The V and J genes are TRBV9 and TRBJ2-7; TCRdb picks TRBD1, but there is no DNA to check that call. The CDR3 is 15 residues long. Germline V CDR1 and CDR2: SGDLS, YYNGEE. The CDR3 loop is CASSPSWGPNYEQYF. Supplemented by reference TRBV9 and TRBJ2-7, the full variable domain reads DSGVTQTPKHLITATGQRVTLRCSPRSGDLSVYWYQQSLDQGLQFLIQYYNGEERAKGNILERFSAQQFPDLHSELNLSSLELGDSALYFCASSPSWGPNYEQYFGPGTRLTVT.

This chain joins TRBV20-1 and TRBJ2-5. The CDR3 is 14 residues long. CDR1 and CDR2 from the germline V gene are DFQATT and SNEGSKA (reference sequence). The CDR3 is CSARDSGEGETQYF.

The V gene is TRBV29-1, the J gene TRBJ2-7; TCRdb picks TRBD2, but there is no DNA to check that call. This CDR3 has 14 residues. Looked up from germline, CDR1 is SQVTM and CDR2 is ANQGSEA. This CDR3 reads CSVEPLAGAYEQYF.

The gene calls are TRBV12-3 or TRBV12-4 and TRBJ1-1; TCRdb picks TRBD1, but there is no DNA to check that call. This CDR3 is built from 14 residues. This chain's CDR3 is CASSKQGASTEAFF.

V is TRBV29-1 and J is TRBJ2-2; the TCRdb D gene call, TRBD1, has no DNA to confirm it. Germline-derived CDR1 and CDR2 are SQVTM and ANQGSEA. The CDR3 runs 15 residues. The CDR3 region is CSVVSGQTNTGELFF.

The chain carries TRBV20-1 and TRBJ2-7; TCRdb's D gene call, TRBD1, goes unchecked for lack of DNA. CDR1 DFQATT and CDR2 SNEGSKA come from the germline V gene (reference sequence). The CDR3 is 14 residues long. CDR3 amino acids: CSAPVGRDYYEQYF.

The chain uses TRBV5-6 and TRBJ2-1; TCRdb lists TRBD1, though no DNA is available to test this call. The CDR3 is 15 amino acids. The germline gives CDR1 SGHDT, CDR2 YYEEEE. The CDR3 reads CASSTGTALYNEQFF. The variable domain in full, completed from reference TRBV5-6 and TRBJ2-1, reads DAGVTQSPTHLIKTRGQQVTLRCSPKSGHDTVSWYQQALGQGPQFIFQYYEEEERQRGNFPDRFSGHQFPNYSSELNVNALLLGDSALYLCASSTGTALYNEQFFGPGTRLTVL.

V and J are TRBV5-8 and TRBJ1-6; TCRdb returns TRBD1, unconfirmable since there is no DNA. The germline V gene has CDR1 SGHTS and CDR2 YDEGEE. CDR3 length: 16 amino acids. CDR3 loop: CASSLRGDGPNSPLHF.

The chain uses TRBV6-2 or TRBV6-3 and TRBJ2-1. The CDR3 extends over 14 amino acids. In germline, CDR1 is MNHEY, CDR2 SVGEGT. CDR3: CASRGTLGYNEQFF.

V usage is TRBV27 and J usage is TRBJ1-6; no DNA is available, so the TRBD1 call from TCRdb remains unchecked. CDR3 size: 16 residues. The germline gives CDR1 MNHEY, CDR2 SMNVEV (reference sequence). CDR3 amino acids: CASSLWSTGGNSPLHF.

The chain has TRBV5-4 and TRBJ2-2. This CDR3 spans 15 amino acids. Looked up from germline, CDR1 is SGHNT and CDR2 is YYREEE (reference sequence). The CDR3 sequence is CASSGNIGDAGELFF.

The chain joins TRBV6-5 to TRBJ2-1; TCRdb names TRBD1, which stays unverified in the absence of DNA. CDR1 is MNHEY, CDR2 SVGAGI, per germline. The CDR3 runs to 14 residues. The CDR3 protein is CASSYGQGRNEQFF.

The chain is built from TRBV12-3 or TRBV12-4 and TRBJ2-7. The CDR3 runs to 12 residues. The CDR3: CASSLDRLQWDF.

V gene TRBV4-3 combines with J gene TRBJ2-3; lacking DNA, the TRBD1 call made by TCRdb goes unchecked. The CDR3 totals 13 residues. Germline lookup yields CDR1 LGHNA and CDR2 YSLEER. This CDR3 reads CASSQDWGDTQYF.

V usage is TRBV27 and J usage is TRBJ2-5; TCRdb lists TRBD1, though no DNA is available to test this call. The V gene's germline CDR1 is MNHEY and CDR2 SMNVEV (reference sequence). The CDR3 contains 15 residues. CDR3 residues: CASSRLLGGQETQYF.

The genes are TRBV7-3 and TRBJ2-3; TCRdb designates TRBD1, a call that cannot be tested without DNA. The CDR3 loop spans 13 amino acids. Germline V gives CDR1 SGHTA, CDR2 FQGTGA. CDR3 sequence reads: CASSMEGRDTQYF.

CDR3 amino acids: CASSLPRGEQFF. This chain uses TRBV7-2 with TRBJ2-1. The CDR3 length is 12 residues. The germline V gene encodes CDR1 SGHTA and CDR2 FQGNSA. The complete variable domain, with remaining parts taken from reference TRBV7-2 and TRBJ2-1, reads GAGVSQSPSNKVTEKGKDVELRCDPISGHTALYWYRQSLGQGLEFLIYFQGNSAPDKSGLPSDRFSAERTGGSVSTLTIQRTQQEDSAVYLCASSLPRGEQFFGPGTRLTVL.

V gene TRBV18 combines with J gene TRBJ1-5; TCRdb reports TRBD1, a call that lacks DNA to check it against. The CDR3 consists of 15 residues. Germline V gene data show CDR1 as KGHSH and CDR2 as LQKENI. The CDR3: CASSPQGSVNQPQHF.

The chain's CDR3 is CATSPGLAVTDTQYF. The rearrangement uses TRBV15 and TRBJ2-3; TCRdb indicates TRBD2, and absent DNA this call remains unverified. Germline V gene lookup returns CDR1 LNHNV and CDR2 YYDKDF (reference sequence). This CDR3 is built from 15 residues.